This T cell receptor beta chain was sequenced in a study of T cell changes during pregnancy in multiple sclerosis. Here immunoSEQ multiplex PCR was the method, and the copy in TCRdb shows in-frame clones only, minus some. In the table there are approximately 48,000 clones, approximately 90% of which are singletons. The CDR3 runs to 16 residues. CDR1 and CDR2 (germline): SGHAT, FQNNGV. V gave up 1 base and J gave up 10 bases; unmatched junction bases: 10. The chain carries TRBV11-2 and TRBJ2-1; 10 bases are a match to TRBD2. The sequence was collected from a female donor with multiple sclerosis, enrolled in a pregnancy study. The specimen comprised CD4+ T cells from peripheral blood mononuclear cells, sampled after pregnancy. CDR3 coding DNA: TGTGCCAGCAGCTTAGGTGTACTAGCGGGGCGGGGGGAGCAGTTCTTC. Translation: CASSLGVLAGRGEQFF.